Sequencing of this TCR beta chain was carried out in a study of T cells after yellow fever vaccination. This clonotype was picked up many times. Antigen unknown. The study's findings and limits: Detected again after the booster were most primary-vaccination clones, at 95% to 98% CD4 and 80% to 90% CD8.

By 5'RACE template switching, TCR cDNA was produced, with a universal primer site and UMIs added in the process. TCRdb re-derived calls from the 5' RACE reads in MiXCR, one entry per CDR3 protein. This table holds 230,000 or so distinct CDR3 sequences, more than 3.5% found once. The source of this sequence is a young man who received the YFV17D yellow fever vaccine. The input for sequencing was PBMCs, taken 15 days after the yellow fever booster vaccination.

CDR3 sequence: CASSQGEARGPETQYF. Written as DNA, the CDR3 is TGTGCCAGCAGCCAAGGAGAGGCCCGGGGGCCGGAGACCCAGTACTTC. The rearrangement uses TRBV14 and TRBJ2-5; TRBD1 or TRBD2 may be the D gene (6 bases each). The ends were cut back, 1 base at V and 5 bases at J, with 17 bases in the middle. CDR1 and CDR2 (germline): SGHDN, FVKESK. This CDR3 has 16 residues.